This record concerns one T cell receptor (beta chain) sequence. This entry belongs to a study of T cell responses to AZD1222 COVID-19 vaccine. CDR1 and CDR2 from the germline V gene are GTSNPN and SVGIG (reference sequence). With V trimmed by 5 bases and J by 7 bases, 11 bases remained unmatched. This CDR3 contains 14 residues. Assay used: immunoSEQ multiplex PCR; TCRdb lists only in-frame clones, some missing. Counted here are 97,000 or so clones, 91% occurring once; the ten biggest clones make up about 8.3%. Material: peripheral blood, obtained 28 days after the second AZD1222 dose. The chain has TRBV30 and TRBJ1-2, with 9 nucleotides matching TRBD1. This receptor was obtained from an adult who received the AZD1222 COVID-19 vaccine. For the CDR3, the DNA is TGTGCCTGGGGCCGGGGGACAGGGCTGGCTGGCTACACCTTC. Protein: CAWGRGTGLAGYTF.